The subject of this entry is one T cell receptor (beta chain). There is no known antigen for this receptor. Base quality data are lacking; no much larger clone is found one base away. This specimen comes from a study of blood T cell repertoires in COVID-19 (dated by TCRdb to 2020 to 2022). Describing the broader study: Collaborator samples came from the United States, Italy and Spain and covered acute and convalescent phases of COVID-19. The material from the prospective study consisted of cDNA or gDNA derived from T cells, B-cell-depleted T cells, or PBMCs. The dataset comprised deeply sampled blood TCRbeta repertoires from subjects exposed to, actively infected with, or recovered from COVID-19. A freely available public database, intended as a resource for researchers studying the immune response to SARS-CoV-2, is where the repertoires were released. Samples came from the ongoing ImmuneRACE study (first 160 participants) plus 1,254 subjects from 6 global collaborators. A de-identified subject ID, COVID-19 status, age in years and sex were almost always included in the sample metadata. HLA class I and class II types, where available, came from metadata supplied by the sample provider rather than from assay-based typing. General conclusions and limits of the study: Clinical and demographic metadata were provided uncurated, with the amount varying by source and participant.

The germline V gene (reference sequence) gives CDR1 as SGHNT and CDR2 as YYREEE. From cysteine to phenylalanine, the CDR3 is 18 amino acids long. CDR3 DNA is the only sequence kept; it has 54 bases, read in frame from the first base. Trimming at the junction amounts to 3 bases on V and 2 bases on J, and the germline ends lie 20 bases apart. The immunoSEQ Assay, a bias-controlled multiplex PCR, was used to amplify TCRbeta CDR3 regions from genomic DNA. As for the original processing: Nucleated cell counts per sample were estimated from amplification of reference gene primers within the assay. To quantify the absolute abundance of each unique TCRbeta CDR3 rearrangement, sequence reads were collapsed and filtered. For each sample, productive Simpson clonality was calculated by taking the square root of Simpson's diversity index across productive rearrangements. TCRdb holds this immuneACCESS table with in-frame rearrangements only. Some clones are missing; in checked studies, unresolved V genes explain under half, and the rest has no known cause. The DNA was the basis for D and trimming; V, J and clone size are from that table. The sample records 130,000 to 150,000 clones, 75% to 85% of which are singletons. The ten largest clones capture under 15% of the sample.

The collaborating institutions used their own protocols to collect whole blood in K2EDTA tubes. For TCRbeta analysis, collaborators shipped samples as frozen whole blood, isolated PBMCs, or DNA extracted from either of those sample types. Sample: peripheral blood. The V gene is TRBV5-4 and the J gene is TRBJ2-2; a tentative D call is TRBD2 (5 bases match). This clonotype was obtained from a man aged 55 to 69 with active or convalescent COVID-19. The CDR3 protein sequence reads: CASSSPGPRGGNTGELFF. The bases read TGTGCCAGCAGCTCCCCAGGCCCGCGCGGAGGCAACACCGGGGAGCTGTTTTTT.